A single sample gave rise to the 25 T cell receptor beta chains below, sequenced in a study of T cells after yellow fever vaccination. Each CDR3 protein is one row after TCRdb ran MiXCR on the 5' RACE reads. The data contain 250,000 to 300,000 distinct CDR3 sequences, 5.2% of them singletons. The sequencing here drew on CD4+ T cells sorted from PBMCs, taken on the day of the yellow fever booster vaccination. The receptors shown here come from a young man who received the YFV17D yellow fever vaccine.

This clonotype occurred a few times. This chain links TRBV5-8 with TRBJ2-5; D is uncertain. From germline, CDR1 is SGHTS and CDR2 YDEGEE. The CDR3 spans 14 residues. The V end was cut by 9 bases, the J end by 5 bases, with 20 bases between. CDR3: CATGLRVNRETQYF. As DNA, the CDR3 is TGTGCCACGGGCCTCCGGGTGAATCGGGAGACCCAGTACTTC.

This clonotype appeared many times. This rearrangement joins TRBV5-1 to TRBJ2-5, with 8 bases matching TRBD1. Germline CDR1 reads SGHRS; CDR2 reads YFSETQ. After removal of 5 bases from V and 5 bases from J, the junction contained 5 bases not matched to a gene. This CDR3 is built from 13 residues. Here the CDR3 reads CASRADRGETQYF. The DNA for the CDR3 is TGCGCCAGCAGGGCCGACAGGGGTGAGACCCAGTACTTC.

The rearrangement joins TRBV18 to TRBJ2-5; 7 nucleotides agree with TRBD2. After removal of 5 bases from V and 5 bases from J, the junction contained 8 bases not matched to a gene. This CDR3 is built from 14 residues. Germline assignment: CDR1 KGHSH and CDR2 LQKENI. The CDR3: CASSSGGFGETQYF. CDR3 sequence (DNA): TGTGCCAGCTCATCGGGGGGTTTCGGCGAGACCCAGTACTTC.

This clonotype was counted ten times or more. The chain joins TRBV6-5 to TRBJ2-7, with TRBD1 matching over 7 bases. Germline CDR1 MNHEY, CDR2 SVGAGI. Trimming at V came to 6 bases and at J to 6 bases, leaving 11 bases not matched to a gene. The length of the CDR3 is 14 residues. CDR3 amino acids: CASSPYRGPVEQYV. CDR3 sequence (DNA): TGTGCCAGCAGCCCGTACAGGGGTCCCGTCGAGCAGTACGTC.

The chain combines TRBV3-1 with TRBJ1-5; D is undetermined. Trimming shortened V by 2 bases and J by 2 bases, and 13 bases separated the two germline ends. Germline-derived CDR1 and CDR2 are LGHDT and YNNKEL (reference sequence). The CDR3 is made up of 16 amino acids. Written as DNA, the CDR3 is TGTGCCAGCAGCCAATCGGGTGGACGGCGCAATCAGCCCCAGCATTTT. It translates to CASSQSGGRRNQPQHF.

This chain uses TRBV5-4 with TRBJ1-2; 8 bases match TRBD1. The germline CDR1 and CDR2 sequences are SGHNT and YYREEE (reference sequence). Trimming at V came to 1 base and at J to 8 bases, leaving 10 bases not matched to a gene. This CDR3 comprises 15 residues. DNA of the CDR3: TGTGCCAGCAGCTTGTTCGGCCAGGGGGCGAGCGGCTACACCTTC. Encoded protein: CASSLFGQGASGYTF. The whole variable domain, remainder taken from reference TRBV5-4 and TRBJ1-2, is ETGVTQSPTHLIKTRGQQVTLRCSSQSGHNTVSWYQQALGQGPQFIFQYYREEENGRGNFPPRFSGLQFPNYSSELNVNALELDDSALYLCASSLFGQGASGYTFGSGTRLTVV.

The chain links TRBV10-3 to TRBJ1-5, with D perhaps matching TRBD1 (5 bases). This CDR3 has 13 residues. CDR1 and CDR2 from the germline V gene are ENHRY and SYGVKD. With 9 bases removed from V and 0 bases from J, the gap between germline ends came to 9 bases. The CDR3 nucleotides are TGTGCCATTGGGGGGAATAGCAATCAGCCCCAGCATTTT. Translated: CAIGGNSNQPQHF.

This clonotype was counted a few times. This chain connects TRBV6-2 or TRBV6-3 to TRBJ2-7; maybe TRBD2 (5 bases). This CDR3 spans 10 amino acids. The germline gives CDR1 MNHEY, CDR2 SVGEGT. The V end was cut by 3 bases, the J end by 10 bases, with 7 bases between. In DNA, the CDR3 is TGTGCCAGCAGTTATCGGGAACAGTACGTC. It is translated as CASSYREQYV.

This clonotype was seen a few times. CDR3 protein: CASSSGTEQFF. The CDR3 DNA sequence: TGTGCCAGTTCTAGCGGCACTGAGCAGTTCTTC. This chain uses TRBV2 with TRBJ2-1; 7 bases line up with TRBD2. The J segment lost 9 bases and the V segment lost 9 bases, leaving 5 bases of the junction unmatched. CDR1 SNHLY and CDR2 FYNNEI come from the germline V gene. The CDR3 totals 11 residues.

The sample holds a few counts of this clonotype. V is TRBV5-1 and J is TRBJ2-3; 10 bases are shared with TRBD2. This CDR3 is built from 17 residues. Germline lookup yields CDR1 SGHRS and CDR2 YFSETQ. The V gene end was trimmed by 0 bases and the J gene end by 4 bases; junction bases not matched to a gene: 8. CDR3 nucleotides: TGCGCCAGCAGCTTGGGCGTAGCGGGGGGCAGGGCAGATACGCAGTATTTT. This sequence encodes CASSLGVAGGRADTQYF.

In this sample, this clonotype turned up many times. This chain links TRBV7-8 with TRBJ1-1; tentatively, D is TRBD1 (5 bases). Germline CDR1 SGHVS, CDR2 FQNEAQ. Trimming shortened V by 3 bases and J by 8 bases, and 13 bases separated the two germline ends. This CDR3 spans 13 amino acids. In DNA form, the CDR3 reads TGTGCCAGCAGCTTCTTCTTGGGGCGAGAAGCTTTCTTT. The encoded protein is CASSFFLGREAFF.

This clonotype was observed a handful of times. The rearrangement links TRBV5-1 to TRBJ2-1, with 7 bases identical to TRBD1. Germline V lookup: CDR1 SGHRS, CDR2 YFSETQ. The V segment lost 5 bases and the J segment 11 bases; nucleotides outside the gene matches: 10. The CDR3 totals 13 residues. The CDR3 coding sequence is TGCGCCAGCAGAAGAGACAGGGTTCATCAGCAGTTCTTC. This gives the protein CASRRDRVHQQFF.

This clonotype was counted at least ten times. The chain joins TRBV6-5 to TRBJ2-2; D perhaps matches TRBD1 (6 bases). This CDR3 comprises 14 residues. V was shortened by 6 bases and J by 6 bases, with 14 bases between the two germline ends. Germline V gene lookup returns CDR1 MNHEY and CDR2 SVGAGI. The CDR3 DNA reads TGTGCCAGCAGGCCCGACAGGACCGCCGGGGAGCTGTTTTTT. Encoded protein: CASRPDRTAGELFF.

J is TRBJ2-5 and V is TRBV6-2 or TRBV6-3; weak D call: TRBD1 (6 bases). Deletions cut 6 bases from V and 5 bases from J, with 10 bases between. The CDR3 is 12 residues long. Germline loops: CDR1 MNHEY, CDR2 SVGEGT. The CDR3 DNA sequence: TGTGCCAGCAGGAGGGGGTCGGAGACCCAGTACTTC. This gives the protein CASRRGSETQYF.

The V and J genes are TRBV20-1 and TRBJ2-7; 12 bases agree with TRBD2. Germline loops: CDR1 DFQATT, CDR2 SNEGSKA (reference sequence). This CDR3 has 17 residues. The V gene end was trimmed by 3 bases and the J gene end by 0 bases; junction bases not matched to a gene: 9. The CDR3 reads CSASAILAGGSSYEQYV. The CDR3 coding sequence is TGCAGTGCTAGTGCGATCCTAGCGGGGGGGAGCTCCTACGAGCAGTACGTC.

In this sample, this clonotype turned up many times. The chain carries TRBV5-4 and TRBJ2-5; D is possibly TRBD1 (6 bases). The ends were cut back, 4 bases at V and 3 bases at J, with 19 bases in the middle. The CDR3 length is 16 residues. Germline CDR1 SGHNT, CDR2 YYREEE (reference sequence). Here the CDR3 DNA reads TGTGCCAGCAGCCCGCGCGGACAGCAATCTAAAGAGACCCAGTACTTC. Protein product: CASSPRGQQSKETQYF.

V gene TRBV20-1 combines with J gene TRBJ2-5, with D possibly TRBD1 on 5 matching bases. V lost 5 bases, J lost 2 bases, and 15 bases lay in between. CDR1 is DFQATT, CDR2 SNEGSKA, per germline (reference sequence). This CDR3 contains 14 residues. The chain's CDR3 is CSAETATNQETQYF. CDR3 bases: TGCAGTGCTGAGACAGCAACCAATCAAGAGACCCAGTACTTC.

This clonotype was observed at least ten times. V usage is TRBV14 and J usage is TRBJ2-4; D is possibly TRBD2 (6 bases). CDR1 SGHDN and CDR2 FVKESK come from the germline V gene. The V and J ends lost 3 bases and 0 bases respectively, with 12 bases between them. The CDR3 runs 16 residues. As DNA, the CDR3 is TGTGCCAGCAGCCAGTGGAGGGTAAAAGCCAAAAACATTCAGTACTTC. It encodes CASSQWRVKAKNIQYF.

This clonotype was seen more than once but under ten times. V is TRBV27 and J is TRBJ1-5; TRBD1 matches 7 bases. Trimming removed 5 bases from V and 5 bases from J; junction bases left unmatched: 9. The germline gives CDR1 MNHEY, CDR2 SMNVEV (reference sequence). The CDR3 length is 15 residues. The CDR3 spells CASSARQGLDQPQHF. CDR3 bases: TGTGCCAGCAGTGCGCGACAGGGTCTGGATCAGCCCCAGCATTTT.

There are many counts of this clonotype. This chain links TRBV2 with TRBJ2-7; 7 bases line up with TRBD1. V lost 6 bases and J lost 8; bases outside the gene matches: 13. CDR1 and CDR2 (germline): SNHLY, FYNNEI. This CDR3 contains 14 residues. The CDR3 sequence is CASSLDRDLKKQYF. The CDR3 bases are TGTGCCAGCAGCCTAGACAGGGATCTTAAAAAGCAGTACTTC. The entire variable domain, with the rest obtained from reference TRBV2 and TRBJ2-7, is as follows: EPEVTQTPSHQVTQMGQEVILRCVPISNHLYFYWYRQILGQKVEFLVSFYNNEISEKSEIFDDQFSVERPDGSNFTLKIRSTKLEDSAMYFCASSLDRDLKKQYFGPGTRLTVT.

This chain connects TRBV19 to TRBJ2-7, with D possibly TRBD2 on 5 matching bases. From germline, CDR1 is LNHDA and CDR2 SQIVND (reference sequence). The CDR3 contains 12 residues. V lost 6 bases, J lost 6 bases, and 12 bases lay in between. CDR3 DNA: TGTGCCAGTAGGCTTCCCCGGGGCGAGCAGTACGTC. The encoded protein is CASRLPRGEQYV.

Written as DNA, the CDR3 is TGCGCCAGTAAAAGACAGGGGGTAAACAATGAGCAGTTCTTC. Translated, it gives CASKRQGVNNEQFF. This rearrangement joins TRBV5-1 to TRBJ2-1; 9 bases map to TRBD1. Germline lookup yields CDR1 SGHRS and CDR2 YFSETQ. The CDR3 is 14 amino acids. The J segment lost 5 bases and the V segment lost 8 bases, leaving 8 bases of the junction unmatched.

The table lists this clonotype with a count of one. The gene calls are TRBV6-6 and TRBJ1-3, with D uncertain. Per the germline V gene, CDR1 is MNHNY and CDR2 is SVGAGI (reference sequence). Trimming cost V 3 bases and J 2 bases, with 11 bases left between them. The CDR3 covers 15 residues. The CDR3, as DNA: TGTGCCAGCAGTTATTTTGGGAGCCCTGGAAACACCATATATTTT. Amino acids: CASSYFGSPGNTIYF.

This clonotype was observed a handful of times. The V and J genes are TRBV20-1 and TRBJ2-1; TRBD2 aligns across 7 bases. The CDR3 consists of 15 residues. Germline loops: CDR1 DFQATT, CDR2 SNEGSKA (reference sequence). V lost 4 bases and J lost 0; bases outside the gene matches: 6. The DNA for the CDR3 is TGCAGTGCTATAGGGAGGGCCGGCTCCTACAATGAGCAGTTCTTC. It is translated as CSAIGRAGSYNEQFF.

This clonotype was seen a few times. The V and J genes are TRBV3-1 and TRBJ1-1; D is undetermined. V was clipped by 4 bases and J by 1 base, with 10 bases between them. The CDR3 spans 14 residues. CDR1 and CDR2 (germline): LGHDT, YNNKEL (reference sequence). CDR3 nucleotides: TGTGCCAGCAGCCTAAAAGGACCGAACACTGAAGCTTTCTTT. It codes for CASSLKGPNTEAFF.